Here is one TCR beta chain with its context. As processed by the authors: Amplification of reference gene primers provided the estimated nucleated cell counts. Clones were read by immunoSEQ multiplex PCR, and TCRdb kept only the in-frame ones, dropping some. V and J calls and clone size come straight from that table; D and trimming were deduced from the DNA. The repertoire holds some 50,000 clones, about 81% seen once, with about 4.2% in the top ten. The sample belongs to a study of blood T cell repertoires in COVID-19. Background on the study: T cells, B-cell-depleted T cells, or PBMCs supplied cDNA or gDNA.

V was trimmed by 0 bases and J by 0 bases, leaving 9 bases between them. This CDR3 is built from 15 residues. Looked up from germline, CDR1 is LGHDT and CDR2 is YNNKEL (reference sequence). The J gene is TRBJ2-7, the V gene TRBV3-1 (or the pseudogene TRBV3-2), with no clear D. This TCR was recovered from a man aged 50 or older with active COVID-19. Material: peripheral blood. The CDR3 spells CASSQEPGSSYEQYF. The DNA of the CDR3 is TGTGCCAGCAGCCAAGAGCCAGGAAGCTCCTACGAGCAGTACTTC.